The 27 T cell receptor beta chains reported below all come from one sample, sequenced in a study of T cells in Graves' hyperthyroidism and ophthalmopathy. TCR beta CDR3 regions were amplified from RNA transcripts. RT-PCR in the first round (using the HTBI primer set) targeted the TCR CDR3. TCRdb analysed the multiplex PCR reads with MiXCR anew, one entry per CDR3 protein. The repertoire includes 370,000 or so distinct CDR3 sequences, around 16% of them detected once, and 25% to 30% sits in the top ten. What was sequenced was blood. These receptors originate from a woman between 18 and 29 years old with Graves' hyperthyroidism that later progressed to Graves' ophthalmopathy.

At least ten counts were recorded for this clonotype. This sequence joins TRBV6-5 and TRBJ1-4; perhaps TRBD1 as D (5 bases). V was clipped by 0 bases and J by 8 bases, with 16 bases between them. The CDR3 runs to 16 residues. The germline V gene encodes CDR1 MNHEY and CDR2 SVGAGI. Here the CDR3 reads CASSYSGRSSVEKLFF. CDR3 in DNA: TGTGCCAGCAGTTACTCGGGACGGTCCTCCGTGGAAAAACTGTTTTTT.

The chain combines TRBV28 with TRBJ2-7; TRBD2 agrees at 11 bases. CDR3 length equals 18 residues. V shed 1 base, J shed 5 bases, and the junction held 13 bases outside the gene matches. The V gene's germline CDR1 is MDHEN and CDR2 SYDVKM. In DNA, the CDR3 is TGTGCCAGCAGTTTATACCTAGCGGGAGGTCCGCCGTTAGACGAGCAGTACTTC. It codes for CASSLYLAGGPPLDEQYF. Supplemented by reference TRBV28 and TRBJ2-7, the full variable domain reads DVKVTQSSRYLVKRTGEKVFLECVQDMDHENMFWYRQDPGLGLRLIYFSYDVKMKEKGDIPEGYSVSREKKERFSLILESASTNQTSMYLCASSLYLAGGPPLDEQYFGPGTRLTVT.

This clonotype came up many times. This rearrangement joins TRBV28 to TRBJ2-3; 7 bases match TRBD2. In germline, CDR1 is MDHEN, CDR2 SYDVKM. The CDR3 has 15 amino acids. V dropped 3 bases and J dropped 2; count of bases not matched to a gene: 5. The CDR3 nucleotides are TGTGCCAGCAGTTTTGGACTAGGCCCCACAGATACGCAGTATTTT. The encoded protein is CASSFGLGPTDTQYF. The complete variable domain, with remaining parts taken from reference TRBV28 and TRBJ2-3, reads DVKVTQSSRYLVKRTGEKVFLECVQDMDHENMFWYRQDPGLGLRLIYFSYDVKMKEKGDIPEGYSVSREKKERFSLILESASTNQTSMYLCASSFGLGPTDTQYFGPGTRLTVL.

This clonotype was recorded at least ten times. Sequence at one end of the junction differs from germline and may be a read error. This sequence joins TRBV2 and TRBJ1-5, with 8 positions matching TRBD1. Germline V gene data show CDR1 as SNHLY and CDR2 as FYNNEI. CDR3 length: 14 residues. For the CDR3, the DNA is TGTGCCAGCAGAGCCGACAGGGGCAACCAGCCCCAGCATTTT. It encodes CASRADRGNQPQHF.

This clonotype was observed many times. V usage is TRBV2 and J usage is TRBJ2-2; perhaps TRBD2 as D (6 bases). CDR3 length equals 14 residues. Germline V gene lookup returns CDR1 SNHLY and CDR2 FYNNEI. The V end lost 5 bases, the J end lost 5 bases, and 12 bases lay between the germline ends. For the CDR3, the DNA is TGTGCCAGCAGTATGGAGGGGTATACCGGGGAGCTGTTTTTT. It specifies CASSMEGYTGELFF.

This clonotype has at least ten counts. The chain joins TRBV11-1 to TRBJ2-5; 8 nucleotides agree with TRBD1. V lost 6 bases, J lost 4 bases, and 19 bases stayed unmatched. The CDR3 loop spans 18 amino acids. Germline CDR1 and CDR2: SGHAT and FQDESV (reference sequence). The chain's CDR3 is CASSLGTGQGEVGETQYF. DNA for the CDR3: TGTGCCAGCAGTCTTGGTACCGGACAGGGTGAGGTTGGAGAGACCCAGTACTTC.

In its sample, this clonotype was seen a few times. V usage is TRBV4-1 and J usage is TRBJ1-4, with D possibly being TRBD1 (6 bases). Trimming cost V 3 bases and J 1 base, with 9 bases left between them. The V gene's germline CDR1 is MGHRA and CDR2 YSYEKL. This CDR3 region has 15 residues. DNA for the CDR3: TGCGCCAGCAGCCACATACAGGGAACTAATGAAAAACTGTTTTTT. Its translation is CASSHIQGTNEKLFF.

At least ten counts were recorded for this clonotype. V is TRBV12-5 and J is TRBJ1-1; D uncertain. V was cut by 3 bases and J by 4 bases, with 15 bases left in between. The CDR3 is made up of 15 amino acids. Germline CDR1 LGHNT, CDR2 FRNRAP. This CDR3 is CASGLGLGGSTEAFF. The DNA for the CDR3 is TGTGCTAGTGGTTTAGGGCTCGGTGGTAGCACTGAAGCTTTCTTT.

CDR3 residues: CASSQVGGGHQSSYEQYF. DNA of the CDR3: TGTGCCAGCAGCCAAGTGGGAGGAGGACACCAGAGCTCCTACGAGCAGTACTTC. V is TRBV4-2 and J is TRBJ2-7; possible D gene TRBD2, 6 bases. Germline V lookup: CDR1 LGHNA, CDR2 YNFKEQ. The CDR3 loop spans 18 amino acids. V lost 1 base and J lost 0, with 19 bases in between.

Here the CDR3 reads CASSIRVSRGNEQFF. The CDR3 DNA sequence: TGTGCCAGCAGTATCCGGGTCTCAAGAGGCAATGAGCAGTTCTTC. The chain has TRBV6-1 and TRBJ2-1; D not resolved. V gave up 5 bases and J gave up 6 bases, with 17 bases separating them. Germline V gene lookup returns CDR1 MNHNS and CDR2 SASEGT. This CDR3 comprises 15 residues.

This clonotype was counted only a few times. CDR3 sequence (DNA): TGTGCCAGCAGTGGGTCACTAGGAACCCAAGAGACCCAGTACTTC. Protein product: CASSGSLGTQETQYF. The chain employs TRBV2 and TRBJ2-5; tentative D call: TRBD2 (5 bases). This CDR3 has 15 residues. The V end lost 4 bases, the J end lost 1 base, and 13 bases lay between the germline ends. Germline CDR1 SNHLY, CDR2 FYNNEI.

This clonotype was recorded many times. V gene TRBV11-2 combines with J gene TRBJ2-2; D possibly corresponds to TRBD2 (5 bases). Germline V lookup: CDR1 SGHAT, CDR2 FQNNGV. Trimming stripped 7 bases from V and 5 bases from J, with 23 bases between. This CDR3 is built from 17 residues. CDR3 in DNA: TGTGCCAGCACCACAATATCTGGTGGGCGCGGGACCGGGGAGCTGTTTTTT. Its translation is CASTTISGGRGTGELFF.

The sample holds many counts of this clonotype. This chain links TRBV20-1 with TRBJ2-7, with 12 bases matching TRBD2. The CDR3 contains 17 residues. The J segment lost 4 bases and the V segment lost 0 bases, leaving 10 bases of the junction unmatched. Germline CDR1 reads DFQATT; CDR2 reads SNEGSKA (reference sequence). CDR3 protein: CSARDRLAGGRSYEQYF. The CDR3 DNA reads TGCAGTGCTAGAGATAGGCTAGCGGGAGGGAGGTCGTACGAGCAGTACTTC.

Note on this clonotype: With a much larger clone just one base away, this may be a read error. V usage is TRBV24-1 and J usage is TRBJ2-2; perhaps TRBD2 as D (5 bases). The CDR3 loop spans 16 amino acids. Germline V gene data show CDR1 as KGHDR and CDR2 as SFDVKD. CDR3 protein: CATSDFARRNTGELLF. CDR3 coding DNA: TGTGCCACCAGTGATTTCGCCAGACGGAACACCGGGGAGCTGCTTTTT.

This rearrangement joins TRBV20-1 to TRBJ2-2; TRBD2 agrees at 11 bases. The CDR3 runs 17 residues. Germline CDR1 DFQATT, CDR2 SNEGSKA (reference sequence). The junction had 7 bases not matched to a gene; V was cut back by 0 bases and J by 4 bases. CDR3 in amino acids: CSARDPGLAVATGELFF. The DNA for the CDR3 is TGCAGTGCTAGAGACCCGGGACTAGCGGTGGCCACCGGGGAGCTGTTTTTT.

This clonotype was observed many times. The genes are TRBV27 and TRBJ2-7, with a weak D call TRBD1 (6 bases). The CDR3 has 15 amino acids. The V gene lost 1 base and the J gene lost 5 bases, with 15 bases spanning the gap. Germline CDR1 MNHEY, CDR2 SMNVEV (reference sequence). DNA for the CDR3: TGTGCCAGCAGTTTATATTGGGACAAACAGGACGAGCAGTACTTC. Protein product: CASSLYWDKQDEQYF.

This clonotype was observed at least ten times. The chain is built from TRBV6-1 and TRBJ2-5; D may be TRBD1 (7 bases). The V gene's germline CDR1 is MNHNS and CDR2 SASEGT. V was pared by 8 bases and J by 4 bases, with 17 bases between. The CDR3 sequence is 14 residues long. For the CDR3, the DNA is TGTGCCAGCGCTGACAACAGGGGAGGAGAGACCCAGTACTTC. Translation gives CASADNRGGETQYF.

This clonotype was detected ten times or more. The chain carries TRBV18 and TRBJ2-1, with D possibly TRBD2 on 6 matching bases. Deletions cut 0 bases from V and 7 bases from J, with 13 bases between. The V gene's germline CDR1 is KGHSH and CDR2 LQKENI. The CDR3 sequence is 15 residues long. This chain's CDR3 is CASSPPVRGINEQFF. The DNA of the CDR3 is TGTGCCAGCTCACCACCAGTACGGGGGATAAATGAGCAGTTCTTC.

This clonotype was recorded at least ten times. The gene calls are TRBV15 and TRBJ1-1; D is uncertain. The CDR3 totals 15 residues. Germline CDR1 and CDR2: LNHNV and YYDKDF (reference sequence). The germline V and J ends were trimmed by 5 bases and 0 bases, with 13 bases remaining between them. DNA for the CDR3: TGTGCCACCAGCTTAGACCAGGTTTTGAACACTGAAGCTTTCTTT. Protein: CATSLDQVLNTEAFF.

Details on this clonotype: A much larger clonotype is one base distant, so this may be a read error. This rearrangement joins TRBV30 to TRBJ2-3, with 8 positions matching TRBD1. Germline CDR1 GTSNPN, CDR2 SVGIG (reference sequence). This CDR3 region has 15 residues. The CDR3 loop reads CAWSSGQGGTDAQYF. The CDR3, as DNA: TGTGCCTGGAGTTCCGGACAGGGTGGCACAGATGCGCAGTATTTT. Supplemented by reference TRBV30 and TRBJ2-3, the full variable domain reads SQTIHQWPATLVQPVGSPLSLECTVEGTSNPNLYWYRQAAGRGLQLLFYSVGIGQISSEVPQNLSASRPQDRQFILSSKKLLLSDSGFYLCAWSSGQGGTDAQYFGPGTRLTVL.

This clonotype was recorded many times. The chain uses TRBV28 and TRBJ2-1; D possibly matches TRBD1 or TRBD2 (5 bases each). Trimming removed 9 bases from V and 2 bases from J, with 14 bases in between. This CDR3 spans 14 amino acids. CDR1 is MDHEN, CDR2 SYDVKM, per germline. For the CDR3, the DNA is TGTGCCAGTGTGGGGGAGTACGCCTACAATGAGCAGTTCTTC. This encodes CASVGEYAYNEQFF.

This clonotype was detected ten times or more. In nucleotides, the CDR3 is TGTGCCAGCAGTCCAATGACGTGGTCTACGCAGTATTTT. This encodes CASSPMTWSTQYF. V gene TRBV11-2 combines with J gene TRBJ2-3; no firm D call. V lost 6 bases and J lost 8, with 15 bases in between. In germline, CDR1 is SGHAT, CDR2 FQNNGV. The CDR3 is 13 residues long.

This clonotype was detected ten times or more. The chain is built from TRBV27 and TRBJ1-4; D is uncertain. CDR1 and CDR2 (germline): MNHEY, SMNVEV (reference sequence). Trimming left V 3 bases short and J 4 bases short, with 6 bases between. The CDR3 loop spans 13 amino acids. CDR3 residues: CASSLNYNEKLFF. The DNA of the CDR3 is TGTGCCAGCAGTTTGAATTATAATGAAAAACTGTTTTTT.

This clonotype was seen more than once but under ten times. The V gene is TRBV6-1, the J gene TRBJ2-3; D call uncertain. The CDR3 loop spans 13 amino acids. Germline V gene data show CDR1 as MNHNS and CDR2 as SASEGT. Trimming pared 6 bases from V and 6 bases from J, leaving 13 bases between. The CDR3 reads CASSRNRVDTQYF. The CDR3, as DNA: TGTGCCAGCAGCCGGAACCGGGTGGATACGCAGTATTTT.

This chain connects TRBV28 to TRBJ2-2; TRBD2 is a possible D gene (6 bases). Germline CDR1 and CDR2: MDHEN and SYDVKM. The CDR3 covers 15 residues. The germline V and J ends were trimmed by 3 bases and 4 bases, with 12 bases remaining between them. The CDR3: CASSLRGDGTGELFF. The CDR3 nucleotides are TGTGCCAGCAGTTTGCGGGGAGATGGCACCGGGGAGCTGTTTTTT.

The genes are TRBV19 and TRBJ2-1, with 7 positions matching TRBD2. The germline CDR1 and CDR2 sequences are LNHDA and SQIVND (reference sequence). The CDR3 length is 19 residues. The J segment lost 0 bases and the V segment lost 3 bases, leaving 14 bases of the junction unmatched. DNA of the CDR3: TGTGCCAGTAGTATCCTATACGGAGCGGGATCGAGCTCCTACAATGAGCAGTTCTTC. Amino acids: CASSILYGAGSSSYNEQFF.

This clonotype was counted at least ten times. Written as DNA, the CDR3 is TGCGCCAGCAGCTCTCACCGGGACAGAGCCTACGAGCAGTACTTC. It codes for CASSSHRDRAYEQYF. The chain links TRBV5-1 to TRBJ2-7, with TRBD1 matching 7 bases. Germline CDR1 SGHRS, CDR2 YFSETQ. After removal of 3 bases from V and 2 bases from J, the junction contained 8 bases not matched to a gene. CDR3 length: 15 residues.